This T cell receptor beta chain is from a study of cytomegalovirus exposure and HLA in healthy donors (dated by TCRdb to about 2017). For the wider study: In an earlier analysis of around 540 of the donors, approximately 260 Gb of sequence data and 117 million unique TCR beta sequences from approximately 180 million T cells were reported. An early release that covered roughly 600 HLA-typed donors contained approximately 300 gigabases of sequencing data and about 84 million unique TCR sequences. The genetic ancestry cluster associated with self-reported Caucasian donors included about 81% of the roughly 400 genotyped donors. The aim of the study was to test whether cataloging public T cell receptors could identify signatures of past pathogen exposure. The T cell repertoires of some 670 subjects were profiled by immunosequencing and related to cytomegalovirus serostatus. Besides the first cohort of some 670 subjects, a separate validation cohort made up of over 100 different subjects was used. The study combined high-throughput TCR immunosequencing, statistical association of individual TCRs with disease status, and machine learning to predict cytomegalovirus infection status. To study patterns of TCR occurrence, a later analysis re-analyzed previously published TCR beta repertoires from 666 donors and added high-resolution HLA genotyping. Rather than using new phenotypic data, the later analysis identified candidate immune exposures from TCR beta sequences and from how often those sequences occurred across donors. In an earlier analysis of several hundred of the donors, high-throughput TCR beta sequencing was used to judge whether each TCR beta V gene segment behaved as functional or pseudogenic. Donor age, sex, ethnicity and CMV serostatus were collected together with the repertoire data. In a later genetic analysis, genome-wide SNP genotypes for about 65% of the roughly 670 donors were used, and that subset was treated as a discovery cohort. Every repertoire in the discovery cohort had been generated on one and the same sequencing platform. HLA typing covered class I and class II loci at four-digit resolution. Typing coverage varied by locus: roughly 620-630 donors for A, B, C, DRB1 and DQB1; around 560 for DQA1; around 570 for DPA1; roughly 450 for DPB1. About five DR-DQ haplotypes were handled as single units for association and clustering, since linkage in the cohort was strong. On average, approximately 250,000 unique TCR beta nucleotide sequences were sequenced per donor among 300 to 500 genotyped donors of the cohort, with around 19% of those sequences being non-productive.

The cysteine opens and the phenylalanine closes a CDR3 of 16 amino acids. The retained sequence is limited to the CDR3, 48 bases, with the frame set at the first base. CDR1 is given as SGHRS and CDR2 as YFSETQ, both from the germline V gene. Germline trimming: 1 base from V, 6 bases from J; junction bases outside gene matches: 8. The receptor library was made with the immunoSEQ multiplex PCR assay. For the multiplex PCR, a mixture combining 60 forward primers for TCR Vbeta segments and 13 reverse primers for TCR Jbeta segments was used. The CDR3 region of rearranged TCR beta genes was amplified from genomic DNA with a multiplex PCR assay. Amplified TCR beta libraries were sequenced as 87-base-pair reads on the Illumina HiSeq System. On the authors' methods: In a later analysis, 80 million or so unique TCR beta chains were counted across the approximately 620 repertoires, and roughly 9.9 million of these chains were shared by at least two donors. To remove PCR and sequencing errors, raw reads were error-corrected and collapsed into unique sequences using a nearest-neighbor algorithm that merged closely related sequences. CDR3 sequences were aligned to IMGT reference sequences to assign V, D and J gene segments. Each retained sequence needed at least a six-nucleotide match to both a V gene segment and a J gene segment. A rearrangement counted as productive if the CDR3 had no stop codons and remained in frame with V and J, and every other rearrangement counted as non-productive. Following IMGT convention, CDR3 was defined as the stretch from the second conserved V-encoded cysteine to the conserved J-encoded phenylalanine. In an earlier analysis of approximately 590 of the donors, sequences lacking an unambiguous match to a single V gene segment were excluded. In an earlier analysis of 450 to 750 of the donors, a V segment was called functional when productive rearrangements were above 56.7%, and segregating when the standard deviation between donors exceeded 5%. To diagnose cytomegalovirus status from the catalog of TCR beta chain sequences, a statistical classification framework was built. V and J gene assignment, in a later analysis, came from comparing TCR nucleotide sequences with IMGT/GENE-DB human TR gene sequences. In a later analysis, CDR3 sequences and most-parsimonious VDJ recombination scenarios were assigned using the TCRdist pipeline. A later analysis defined each TCR beta chain by its CDR3 amino acid sequence plus V-gene family, and excluded reads lacking a unique V-gene family. A later analysis removed 592 highly shared, low-generation-probability nucleotide sequences to deal with suspected cross-contamination and a sequencing artifact. A later analysis calculated a clonal expansion index for each public chain from normalized within-repertoire ranks of inferred template counts. In a later analysis, generation probabilities were computed with a VDJ recombination model fitted to out-of-frame rearrangements, and the resulting probabilities were checked against IGoR. A later analysis scored TCR-TCR, TCR-HLA and TCR-CMV co-occurrence with hypergeometric tests, applying a repertoire-size bias correction to TCR pairs. False discovery rates were estimated in a later analysis by permuting HLA or CMV assignments 20 times. In a later analysis, co-occurring TCRs were grouped using DBSCAN, with TCRdist sequence similarity added in when clustering inside HLA-allele-positive subsets. Repertoires with fewer than 30,000 or more than 120,000 public chains were left out of co-occurrence clustering, as were five repertoires with anomalous nucleotide sharing. TCRdb re-hosts the immuneACCESS table, in-frame sequences only. Its copies lack some clones; in the studies checked, an unresolved V gene accounts for under half of them, and the cause for the rest is not known. The DNA was the basis for D and trimming; V, J and clone size are from that table. In all, the sample holds some 270,000 clones, and over 70% of those were seen once. The ten top clones hold about 0.3% of the sample.

The full study reports these points: Because HLA typing was unavailable for some donors at each locus, only the typed subset was used in association tests. At a false discovery rate of 0.05, a later analysis linked fewer than 20,000 TCR beta sequences to specific HLA alleles. According to the authors, the approach could potentially be generalized to other disease states and immunological phenotypes. The study gave a list of 150 to 200 TCR beta chains associated with cytomegalovirus. Some IMGT-functional V segments, including TRBV6-2 and TRBV6-3, could not be told apart with the 87-base-pair reads, so those segments were excluded. A group of highly shared sequence variants was considered likely to be a technical artifact of the sequencing pipeline. Cytomegalovirus status was reported to be diagnosed by the classifier with high specificity and sensitivity in both the original and validation cohorts. A further reported finding was that TCR beta sequences accurately predicted the HLA-A and HLA-B alleles for most subjects in the first cohort. A later analysis reported that several top co-occurrence clusters appeared linked to parvovirus B19, influenza, CMV and Epstein-Barr virus. A few of the identified cytomegalovirus-associated TCR beta chains were confirmed in vitro to be specific for cytomegalovirus antigens. Most TCR sequences were observed very rarely across donors, whereas some public TCRs were present in many individuals. Over 15 rarely observed V segments, including chromosome 9 orphons, were excluded from the earlier analysis of some 590 of the donors because counts were too low. When HLA alleles, especially DR and DQ, strongly co-occurred, TCR associations were difficult to assign to individual alleles. According to a later analysis, TCR association rates differed among HLA loci, with DRB1 alleles showing the most associated TCRs and HLA-C alleles showing the fewest. According to a later genetic analysis, donors in an Asian-associated ancestry cluster had fewer N-insertions in productive TCRs than the roughly 670-donor mean. V-gene and J-gene trimming of TCR beta chains was associated with a missense DCLRE1C variant in a later genetic analysis, and the association was replicated in an independent cohort. Most CMV-associated TCR beta chains appeared to be HLA-restricted in a later analysis, and the HLA associations seemed to be driven largely by CMV exposure. An earlier analysis of several hundred of the donors showed that most TCR beta V segments appeared in productive rearrangements either about 90% or about 30% of the time, which broadly matched IMGT annotations. Linkage disequilibrium might explain the correlated functional status among segregating V segments, but an unknown experimental factor could not be ruled out. Presence/absence analyses assumed roughly uniform sequencing depth across donors, an assumption that may not hold. The cohort was sequenced for TCR beta chains only, and without alpha or paired-chain data the features that could be detected were limited. For the cohort, immune exposure information was limited to CMV serostatus. Compared with equally common non-associated chains, HLA-associated TCR beta chains in a later analysis were more clonally expanded and had lower generation probabilities.

This clone has just one count. The antigen it binds to is not known. The input lacks base qualities; no much larger clone sits a single base away. In total, 630 or so healthy bone marrow donors made up the cohort. All cohort members were sampled while nominally healthy, although unrecorded immune exposures were likely present. The donor was CMV seronegative and was included in the group of over 300 seronegative cohort members. Every donor gave a peripheral blood sample, and the peripheral blood mononuclear cells from that sample were used for TCR beta sequencing. The Qiagen DNeasy Blood Extraction Kit was used to extract genomic DNA from the blood cell samples.

Here the chain combines TRBV5-1 and TRBJ1-3, and TRBD1 matches 9 of the central bases. The sample consisted of PBMCs. This TCR came from a girl aged 2-10 years in good health and CMV-seronegative. This receptor carries the CDR3 CASSLLRGQGENTIYF. The nucleotides are TGCGCCAGCAGCTTGTTAAGGGGACAGGGAGAAAACACCATATATTTT.